The 21 T cell receptor beta chains given below trace back to one sample, sequenced in a study of blood T cell repertoires in COVID-19. Clones were read by immunoSEQ multiplex PCR, and TCRdb kept only the in-frame ones, dropping some. Of about 170,000 clones listed, roughly 84% are singletons. Sequenced material: peripheral blood. The receptors were gathered from a man older than 75 with COVID-19, enrolled during active disease.

This chain links TRBV18 with TRBJ1-1; D ambiguous. CDR1 and CDR2 from the germline V gene are KGHSH and LQKENI. Trimming removed 2 bases at V and 1 base at J, with 8 bases between. The CDR3 covers 14 residues. The CDR3 DNA is TGTGCCAGCTCACCATGGCCACAGAACACTGAAGCTTTCTTT. Its translation is CASSPWPQNTEAFF.

The chain employs TRBV19 and TRBJ2-7, with 10 bases aligning to TRBD1. V gave up 3 bases and J gave up 3 bases; unmatched junction bases: 11. This CDR3 spans 17 amino acids. The V gene's germline CDR1 is LNHDA and CDR2 SQIVND (reference sequence). The CDR3 sequence: CASSIGARGTGDYEQYF. The CDR3 nucleotides are TGTGCCAGTAGTATCGGGGCTAGGGGGACAGGGGACTACGAGCAGTACTTC.

The chain carries TRBV3-1 (or the pseudogene TRBV3-2) and TRBJ1-2, with 9 bases lining up with TRBD1. The CDR3 is 13 amino acids. Germline CDR1 is LGHDT and CDR2 is YNNKEL (reference sequence). The junction had 3 bases not matched to a gene; V was cut back by 4 bases and J by 6 bases. This chain's CDR3 is CASSPWDRDGYTF. In DNA, the CDR3 is TGTGCCAGCAGCCCGTGGGACAGGGATGGCTACACCTTC.

The genes are TRBV25-1 and TRBJ2-3; 9 bases match TRBD2. The CDR3 is 15 residues long. Germline trimming cut 1 base from V and 5 bases from J; bases unmatched to any gene: 4. The germline V gene has CDR1 MGHDK and CDR2 SYGVNS. The CDR3 DNA is TGTGCCAGCAGTGAATGGCGGGGGGGCCAAGATACGCAGTATTTT. Amino acid sequence: CASSEWRGGQDTQYF. The whole variable domain, filled in from reference TRBV25-1 and TRBJ2-3, reads EADIYQTPRYLVIGTGKKITLECSQTMGHDKMYWYQQDPGMELHLIHYSYGVNSTEKGDLSSESTVSRIRTEHFPLTLESARPSHTSQYLCASSEWRGGQDTQYFGPGTRLTVL.

The genes are TRBV6-5 and TRBJ2-2; TRBD1 matches 11 bases. V lost 4 bases and J lost 7; bases outside the gene matches: 8. CDR1 is MNHEY, CDR2 SVGAGI, per germline. This CDR3 has 16 amino acids. The CDR3 loop reads CASSWGQGVKGGELFF. As DNA, the CDR3 is TGTGCCAGCAGTTGGGGACAGGGGGTTAAAGGCGGGGAGCTGTTTTTT.

The gene calls are TRBV10-3 and TRBJ2-3, with 8 bases identical to TRBD2. Germline V gene sequence: CDR1 ENHRY, CDR2 SYGVKD. The CDR3 spans 15 residues. V lost 7 bases and J lost 6; bases outside the gene matches: 12. This CDR3 is CAINDAGGGGDTQYF. CDR3 nucleotides: TGTGCCATCAACGATGCCGGGGGCGGGGGGGATACGCAGTATTTT.

This rearrangement joins TRBV3-1 (or the pseudogene TRBV3-2) to TRBJ1-2, with TRBD1 matching over 7 bases. This CDR3 comprises 14 residues. The germline V gene encodes CDR1 LGHDT and CDR2 YNNKEL (reference sequence). With V trimmed by 8 bases and J by 8 bases, 14 bases remained unmatched. The CDR3 DNA reads TGTGCCAGCGGCCCGGGACAGCCTTCAGTAGGCTACACCTTC. Protein product: CASGPGQPSVGYTF.

This chain joins TRBV3-1 (or the pseudogene TRBV3-2) and TRBJ1-2; D not resolved. Per the germline V gene, CDR1 is LGHDT and CDR2 is YNNKEL (reference sequence). V was cut by 1 base and J by 7 bases, with 13 bases left in between. The CDR3 runs 14 residues. The CDR3 sequence is CASSQVTSGGGYTF. CDR3 DNA sequence: TGTGCCAGCAGCCAAGTCACCTCTGGCGGTGGCTACACCTTC.

The rearrangement joins TRBV7-9 to TRBJ2-3, with D uncertain. The germline CDR1 and CDR2 sequences are SEHNR and FQNEAQ (reference sequence). There are 16 residues in the CDR3. Trimming stripped 4 bases from V and 2 bases from J, with 16 bases between. The CDR3, as DNA: TGTGCCAGCAGCTCCCCCAATGCAGGCGACACAGATACGCAGTATTTT. Translating it yields CASSSPNAGDTDTQYF.

The V call is TRBV18, the J call TRBJ2-2, with a weak D call TRBD2 (6 bases). Trimming took 4 bases from V and 4 from J, leaving 10 bases between them. CDR3 length equals 14 residues. The germline CDR1 and CDR2 sequences are KGHSH and LQKENI. The CDR3: CASSRDFGTGELFF. The CDR3, as DNA: TGTGCCAGCTCACGGGACTTCGGCACCGGGGAGCTGTTTTTT.

This chain joins TRBV21-1 and TRBJ1-2. TRBV21-1 represents a pseudogene. The CDR3 is 14 amino acids. For the CDR3, the DNA is TGTGCCAGCAGCAAAGCGGGGGGGTGCTATGGCTACACCTTC. Encoded protein: CASSKAGGCYGYTF.

Turning to this clone: Other nucleotide sequences from this sample produce the same CDR3. V usage is TRBV7-3 and J usage is TRBJ1-1; a possible D gene is TRBD1 (6 bases). The CDR3 runs 13 residues. The V gene lost 1 base and the J gene lost 4 bases, with 7 bases spanning the gap. Looked up from germline, CDR1 is SGHTA and CDR2 is FQGTGA. The CDR3 nucleotides read TGTGCCAGCAGCTTAAGCAGGGGCACTGAAGCTTTCTTT. Translated: CASSLSRGTEAFF.

In DNA form, the CDR3 reads TGTGCCAGCAGGGCAGGCGCCTCTGGAAACACCATATATTTT. Protein product: CASRAGASGNTIYF. The genes are TRBV6-1 and TRBJ1-3; D uncertain. Trimming pared 6 bases from V and 0 bases from J, leaving 9 bases between. This CDR3 spans 14 amino acids. The V gene's germline CDR1 is MNHNS and CDR2 SASEGT.

V is TRBV27 and J is TRBJ2-7, with 8 bases matching TRBD1. The CDR3 consists of 14 residues. V trimming: 2 bases; J trimming: 2 bases; junction bases outside the gene matches: 2. Germline CDR1 and CDR2: MNHEY and SMNVEV (reference sequence). CDR3 nucleotide sequence: TGTGCCAGCAGTTTAGACAGGGGTACCTACGAGCAGTACTTC. Amino acid sequence: CASSLDRGTYEQYF.

The rearrangement uses TRBV9 and TRBJ2-3; 10 bases are a match to TRBD1. The CDR3 totals 17 residues. CDR1 is SGDLS and CDR2 is YYNGEE in the germline V gene. With V trimmed by 0 bases and J by 4 bases, 8 bases remained unmatched. The CDR3 DNA sequence: TGTGCCAGCAGCGTAGTGTTTGGGGACAGGGGACCAGATACGCAGTATTTT. Amino acids: CASSVVFGDRGPDTQYF.

Comment on this clone: One end of the junction is discordant with germline, which a read error may explain. As DNA, the CDR3 is TGTGCCAGCTTACCAAACAACAGGGACGAAAAACTGTTTTTT. Translated, it gives CASLPNNRDEKLFF. The chain links TRBV18 to TRBJ1-4, with D perhaps matching TRBD1 (6 bases). Germline V CDR1 and CDR2: KGHSH, LQKENI. This CDR3 spans 14 amino acids.

This clone occurred once. The V call is TRBV28, the J call TRBJ1-2; weak D call: TRBD1 (6 bases). The CDR3 runs to 14 residues. The V and J ends lost 8 bases and 4 bases respectively, with 17 bases between them. In germline, CDR1 is MDHEN, CDR2 SYDVKM. CDR3 protein: CASFLKQGLYGYTF. In DNA, the CDR3 is TGTGCCAGCTTTTTAAAACAGGGCCTCTATGGCTACACCTTC.

The table lists this clone with a few counts. The chain recombines TRBV5-1 with TRBJ1-1, with 7 bases matching TRBD1. The CDR3 sequence is 14 residues long. Trimming cost V 3 bases and J 4 bases; bases outside gene matches: 6. Germline CDR1 reads SGHRS; CDR2 reads YFSETQ. CDR3 protein: CASSWDSHSTEAFF. CDR3 nucleotide sequence: TGCGCCAGCAGCTGGGACAGCCATTCCACTGAAGCTTTCTTT.

This sequence joins TRBV10-3 and TRBJ2-2; D perhaps matches TRBD1 (5 bases). CDR3 size: 18 residues. Looked up from germline, CDR1 is ENHRY and CDR2 is SYGVKD. V was trimmed by 3 bases and J by 2 bases, leaving 19 bases between them. The CDR3 sequence is CAISDGGVTTENTGELFF. CDR3 coding DNA: TGTGCCATCAGTGATGGTGGGGTAACGACAGAAAACACCGGGGAGCTGTTTTTT.

This clone occurred many times. Distinct nucleotide sequences in the sample also encode this CDR3. The genes are TRBV20-1 and TRBJ1-1; D is unclear. Trimming removed 5 bases from V and 0 bases from J, with 4 bases in between. The CDR3 length is 11 residues. Germline CDR1 and CDR2: DFQATT and SNEGSKA (reference sequence). The DNA of the CDR3 is TGCAGTGCTCCATTGAACACTGAAGCTTTCTTT. It translates to CSAPLNTEAFF.

The rearrangement links TRBV6-2 or TRBV6-3 to TRBJ1-1, with 8 bases aligning to TRBD1. CDR3 length: 14 residues. After removal of 2 bases from V and 12 bases from J, the junction contained 11 bases not matched to a gene. Germline CDR1 and CDR2: MNHEY and SVGEGT. In DNA form, the CDR3 reads TGTGCCAGCAGTTACCTTCTTGGACAGGGCGCGACTTTCTTT. This encodes CASSYLLGQGATFF.